Listed below are T cell receptor beta chains from one sample, sequenced in a study of blood T cell repertoires in COVID-19. The protocol was immunoSEQ multiplex PCR, while the TCRdb copy is restricted to in-frame clones and leaves out a portion. The sample lists some 220,000 clones, 75% to 85% occurring once. What was sequenced was peripheral blood. These receptors originate from a human donor in a cohort sampled during active COVID-19. Each CDR3 is given with its conserved first and last residue. D genes are given only for firm matches. Size is omitted from some rows. Given values are once, few, many or a class for expanded clones.

V	D	J	size	CDR3	DNA
TRBV28	TRBD1	TRBJ1-2	NA	CASSLYQGARYGYTF	TGTGCCAGCAGTTTATACCAGGGGGCTAGATATGGCTACACCTTC
TRBV30	NA	TRBJ1-4	NA	CAWSVPRGAPWNEKLFF	TGTGCCTGGAGTGTACCCAGGGGCGCGCCCTGGAATGAAAAACTGTTTTTT
TRBV2	NA	TRBJ2-5	NA	CASSERETQYF	TGTGCCAGCAGTGAACGGGAGACCCAGTACTTC
TRBV7-2	NA	TRBJ2-1	NA	CASSLWRGIAYNEQFF	TGTGCCAGCAGCTTATGGCGGGGAATAGCCTACAATGAGCAGTTCTTC
TRBV7-8	NA	TRBJ1-3	NA	CASSLNPSSGNTIYF	TGTGCCAGCAGCTTAAACCCGAGCTCTGGAAACACCATATATTTT
TRBV6-5	NA	TRBJ2-2	NA	CASSYRTAGELFF	TGTGCCAGCAGTTACCGGACAGCCGGGGAGCTGTTTTTT
TRBV28	NA	TRBJ2-3	many	CASSGLGGEGDTQYF	TGTGCCAGCAGTGGATTAGGAGGGGAAGGAGATACGCAGTATTTT
TRBV15	NA	TRBJ1-2	once	CATSRDPSLGYTF	TGTGCCACCAGCAGAGACCCCTCTCTTGGCTACACCTTC
TRBV5-6	NA	TRBJ2-7	NA	CASSYDRFYEQYF	TGTGCCAGCAGTTACGACAGGTTCTACGAGCAGTACTTC
TRBV5-1	NA	TRBJ2-5	NA	CASSAGTVRETQYF	TGCGCCAGCAGCGCCGGGACTGTTCGGGAGACCCAGTACTTC
TRBV9	TRBD1	TRBJ1-2	NA	CASSSGTGGYYGYTF	TGTGCCAGCAGCTCAGGGACAGGGGGATACTATGGCTACACCTTC
TRBV24-1	NA	TRBJ1-2	few	CATSDTREEGYTF	TGTGCCACCAGTGACACCAGGGAGGAGGGCTACACCTTC
TRBV15	TRBD2	TRBJ2-3	NA	CATSRDPPSGGSTDTQYF	TGTGCCACCAGCAGAGATCCTCCTTCGGGAGGAAGCACAGATACGCAGTATTTT
TRBV15	NA	TRBJ2-3	once	CATSRDLSAGTDTQYF	TGTGCCACCAGCAGAGATCTTAGCGCCGGCACAGATACGCAGTATTTT
TRBV6-4	TRBD2	TRBJ2-2	NA	CASKVLAGEAGELFF	TGTGCCAGCAAGGTCCTAGCGGGTGAAGCCGGGGAGCTGTTTTTT
TRBV5-8	TRBD2	TRBJ2-7	NA	CASSLGLAEAYEQYF	TGTGCCAGCAGCCTGGGACTAGCGGAAGCCTACGAGCAGTACTTC
TRBV24-1	NA	TRBJ2-7	few	CATSEADNYEQYF	TGTGCCACCAGTGAAGCCGACAACTACGAGCAGTACTTC